This is a list of T cell receptor beta chains from one sample in a study of shared clonotypes between healthy human individuals. Libraries were prepared by immunoSEQ multiplex PCR; TCRdb keeps only in-frame clonotypes and omits some of them. The data contain about 2.4 million clones, 93% of them singletons. The source material was naive CD4+ T cells from PBMCs. These receptor sequences come from a young man in good health. Some clones in this sample may be carry-over from other donors' samples. CDR3s leave out the opening cysteine and the closing phenylalanine or tryptophan.

v_call: TRBV6-6
j_call: TRBJ2-7
cdr3_aa: ASSLPGQTYEQY

v_call: TRBV7-9
j_call: TRBJ2-7
cdr3_aa: ASSSRNRGTSDYEQY

v_call: TRBV18
j_call: TRBJ1-2
cdr3_aa: ASSPEGIGYGYT

v_call: TRBV5-1
j_call: TRBJ2-2
cdr3_aa: ASSFLGFTGELF

v_call: TRBV5-6
j_call: TRBJ1-6
cdr3_aa: ASSLGDRGNSPLH

v_call: TRBV28
j_call: TRBJ1-3
cdr3_aa: ASSLSAGLPRGQSGNTIY

v_call: TRBV5-1
j_call: TRBJ1-1
cdr3_aa: ASSWGTGNTEAF

v_call: TRBV20-1
j_call: TRBJ1-4
cdr3_aa: SAREGEKLF

v_call: TRBV6-5
j_call: TRBJ1-5
cdr3_aa: ASGRSGNQPQH

v_call: TRBV7-8
j_call: TRBJ2-3
cdr3_aa: ASSQGTGGMGDTQY

v_call: TRBV7-9
j_call: TRBJ1-6
cdr3_aa: ASSLVGDSPLH

v_call: TRBV10-3
j_call: TRBJ2-6
cdr3_aa: AISGGQGTSGANVLT

v_call: TRBV29-1
j_call: TRBJ2-7
cdr3_aa: SATGQYYEQY

v_call: TRBV25-1
j_call: TRBJ1-1
cdr3_aa: ASSGGGARNTEAF

v_call: TRBV18
j_call: TRBJ1-5
cdr3_aa: ASSRTDSNQPQH

v_call: TRBV18
j_call: TRBJ1-5
cdr3_aa: ASSPGPGQGAFQPQH

v_call: TRBV30
j_call: TRBJ1-5
cdr3_aa: AWSAWRAGSTGAGQPQH

v_call: TRBV9
j_call: TRBJ2-5
cdr3_aa: ASSVGTGVTETQY

v_call: TRBV2
j_call: TRBJ1-1
cdr3_aa: ASNGLGSGTEAF

v_call: TRBV10-3
j_call: TRBJ2-7
cdr3_aa: AISDPGQSYYEQY

v_call: TRBV2
j_call: TRBJ2-2
cdr3_aa: ASSLLSGELF

v_call: TRBV9
j_call: TRBJ1-1
cdr3_aa: ASSPQPGPLTNTEAF

v_call: TRBV10-2
j_call: TRBJ1-1
cdr3_aa: ASLRDRNTEAF

v_call: TRBV11-2
j_call: TRBJ2-4
cdr3_aa: ATERAGEWY

v_call: TRBV19
j_call: TRBJ2-1
cdr3_aa: ASSIGRDRGWVNEQF

v_call: TRBV2
j_call: TRBJ2-2
cdr3_aa: ASSPGQGAGTGELF

v_call: TRBV18
j_call: TRBJ2-1
cdr3_aa: ASSLPSSGNNEQF

v_call: TRBV19
j_call: TRBJ1-2
cdr3_aa: ASSMWNRDGYT

v_call: TRBV5-1
j_call: TRBJ2-3
cdr3_aa: ASSLRLSTDTQY

v_call: TRBV27
j_call: TRBJ1-2
cdr3_aa: ASSLSAGTHGYT

v_call: TRBV7-2
j_call: TRBJ2-3
cdr3_aa: ASSLGTGDTQY

v_call: TRBV5-1
j_call: TRBJ2-7
cdr3_aa: ASSFALSGEQY

v_call: TRBV5-1
j_call: TRBJ2-7
cdr3_aa: ASSPGQGVNEQY

v_call: TRBV2
j_call: TRBJ2-1
cdr3_aa: ASVRLAGGGNEQF

v_call: TRBV6-1
j_call: TRBJ2-5
cdr3_aa: ASSERKMTGGKETQY

v_call: TRBV9
j_call: TRBJ2-1
cdr3_aa: ASSVDPQISYNEQF

v_call: TRBV7-8
j_call: TRBJ2-3
cdr3_aa: ASSFRLASTDTQY

v_call: TRBV29-1
j_call: TRBJ2-1
cdr3_aa: SVEGPYSGMVEQF

v_call: TRBV30
j_call: TRBJ2-3
cdr3_aa: AWSVSATSTDTQY

v_call: TRBV7-8
j_call: TRBJ2-5
cdr3_aa: ASSVGSHRETQY

v_call: TRBV5-1
j_call: TRBJ2-1
cdr3_aa: ASVPGLAGVGEQF

v_call: TRBV7-9
j_call: TRBJ1-1
cdr3_aa: ASRPDQPGREAF

v_call: TRBV5-4
j_call: TRBJ2-3
cdr3_aa: ASSLIGGSLDTQY

v_call: TRBV5-4
j_call: TRBJ2-1
cdr3_aa: ASSPGGLAVSNEQF

v_call: TRBV18
j_call: TRBJ2-5
cdr3_aa: ASSPPQFSPRAETQY